The present entry profiles one T cell receptor beta chain with its context. Its antigen is not identified. Treatment given: roughly ten-day PBMC culture with coronavirus spike peptide pools or control peptides (ViraFEST assay). The germline V gene has CDR1 KGHDR and CDR2 SFDVKD. This CDR3 has 15 amino acids. Trimming took 0 bases from V and 3 from J, leaving 10 bases between them. This sample is part of a study of vaccination and CD4 T cells after COVID-19. General observations from the study: Among convalescent patients, a median roughly 88% of reactive clones emerged only after vaccination. This study had few convalescent patients and no early post-infection samples.

Sequencing of the DNA from cultured CD4+ T cells was carried out with the Oncomine TCR Beta short-read assay. TCRdb analysed the PCR reads with MiXCR anew, one entry per CDR3 protein. The table shows 11,000 to 15,000 distinct CDR3 sequences, with about 29% occurring only once. The sample consisted of cultured CD4+ T cells from blood. This sequence originates from a human donor with COVID-19. The chain uses TRBV24-1 and TRBJ2-5, with D hard to call. The CDR3 DNA follows: TGTGCCACCAGTGATTTGCAAGGTGGGAAAGAGACCCAGTACTTC. Protein: CATSDLQGGKETQYF.